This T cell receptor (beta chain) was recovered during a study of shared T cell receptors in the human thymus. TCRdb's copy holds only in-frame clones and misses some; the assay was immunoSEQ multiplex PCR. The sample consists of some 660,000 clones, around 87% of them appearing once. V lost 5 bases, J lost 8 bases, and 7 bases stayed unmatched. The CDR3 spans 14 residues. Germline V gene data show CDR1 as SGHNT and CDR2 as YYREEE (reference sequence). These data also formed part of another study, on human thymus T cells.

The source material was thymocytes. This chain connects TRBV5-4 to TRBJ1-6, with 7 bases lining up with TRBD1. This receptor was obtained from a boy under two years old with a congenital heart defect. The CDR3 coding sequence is TGTGCCAGCAGTCGGACAGGTCAGGATTCACCCCTCCACTTT. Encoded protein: CASSRTGQDSPLHF.